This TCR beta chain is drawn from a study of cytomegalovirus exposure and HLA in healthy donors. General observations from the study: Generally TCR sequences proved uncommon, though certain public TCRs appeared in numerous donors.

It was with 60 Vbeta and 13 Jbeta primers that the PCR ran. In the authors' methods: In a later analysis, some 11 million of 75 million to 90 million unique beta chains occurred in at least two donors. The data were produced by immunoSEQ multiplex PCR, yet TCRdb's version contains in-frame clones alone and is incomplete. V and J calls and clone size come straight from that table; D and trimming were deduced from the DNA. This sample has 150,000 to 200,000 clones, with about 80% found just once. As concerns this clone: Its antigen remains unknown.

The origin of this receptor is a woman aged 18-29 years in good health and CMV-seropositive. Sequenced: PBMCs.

The CDR3 protein is CASARGQSSYNEQFF. The CDR3 DNA follows: TGTGCCAGCGCCAGGGGCCAGAGCTCCTACAATGAGCAGTTCTTC. The chain couples TRBV27 to TRBJ2-1; tentative D call: TRBD1 (6 bases). The V gene lost 8 bases and the J gene lost 0 bases, with 14 bases spanning the gap. The germline V gene has CDR1 MNHEY and CDR2 SMNVEV (reference sequence). CDR3 size: 15 residues.